The clone carrying this T cell receptor beta chain was counted many times. The length of the CDR3 is 14 residues. V lost 3 bases and J 0 bases, leaving 6 bases between the germline ends. Germline CDR1 is SNHLY and CDR2 is FYNNEI. This entry comes from a study of T cells in Graves' hyperthyroidism and ophthalmopathy. TCR beta CDR3 regions were amplified from RNA. Initially, a first-round RT-PCR of the TCR CDR3 employed the HTBI primer set. TCRdb re-called the multiplex PCR reads with MiXCR, one entry per CDR3 protein. This table holds more than 250,000 distinct CDR3 sequences, approximately 14% found once.

The sequence was collected from a woman between 50 and 59 years old with Graves' hyperthyroidism that later progressed to Graves' ophthalmopathy. The chain has TRBV2 and TRBJ1-5, with unresolved D. Sequenced material: blood. The CDR3 DNA reads as TGTGCCAGCAGTGAGGCAGTTAGCAATCAGCCCCAGCATTTT. It yields the protein CASSEAVSNQPQHF.